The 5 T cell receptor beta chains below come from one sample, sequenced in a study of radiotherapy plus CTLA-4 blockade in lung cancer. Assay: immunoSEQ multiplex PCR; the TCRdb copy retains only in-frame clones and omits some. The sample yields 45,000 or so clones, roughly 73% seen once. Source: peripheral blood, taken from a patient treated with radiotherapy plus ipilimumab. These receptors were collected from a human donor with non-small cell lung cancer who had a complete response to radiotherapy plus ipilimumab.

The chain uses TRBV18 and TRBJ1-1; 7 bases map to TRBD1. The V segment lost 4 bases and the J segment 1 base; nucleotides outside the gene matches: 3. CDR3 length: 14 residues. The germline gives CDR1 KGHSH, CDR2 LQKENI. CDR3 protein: CASSRDRKNTEAFF. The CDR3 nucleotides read TGTGCCAGCTCACGGGACAGAAAGAACACTGAAGCTTTCTTT.

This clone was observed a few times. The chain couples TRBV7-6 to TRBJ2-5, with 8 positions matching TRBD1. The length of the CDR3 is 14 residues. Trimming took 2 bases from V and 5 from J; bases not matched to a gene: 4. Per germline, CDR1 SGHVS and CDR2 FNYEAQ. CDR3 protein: CASSLQGAGETQYF. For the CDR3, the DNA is TGTGCCAGCAGCTTACAGGGGGCTGGGGAGACCCAGTACTTC.

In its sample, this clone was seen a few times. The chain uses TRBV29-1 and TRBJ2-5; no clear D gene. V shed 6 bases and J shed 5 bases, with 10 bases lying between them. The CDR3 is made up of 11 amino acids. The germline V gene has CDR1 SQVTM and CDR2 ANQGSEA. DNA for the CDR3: TGCAGCGTCTTACCCGGGGAGACCCAGTACTTC. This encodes CSVLPGETQYF.

CDR3 loop: CASSKTGGAGTDTQYF. The CDR3 bases are TGTGCCAGCAGCAAGACAGGGGGCGCAGGGACAGATACGCAGTATTTT. The chain links TRBV7-7 to TRBJ2-3; TRBD1 aligns across 10 bases. The CDR3 is made up of 16 amino acids. The V and J ends lost 5 bases and 3 bases, in that order; junction bases with no gene match: 8. The germline CDR1 and CDR2 sequences are SSHAT and FNYEAQ (reference sequence).

In DNA, the CDR3 is TGTGCCTGGAGTGCAACTGGCGGACAGCCCCAGCATTTT. It specifies CAWSATGGQPQHF. The genes are TRBV30 and TRBJ1-5; D gene uncertain. Germline V gives CDR1 GTSNPN, CDR2 SVGIG (reference sequence). This CDR3 comprises 13 residues. V lost 1 base, J lost 7 bases, and 11 bases lay in between.